The text below deals with one T cell receptor (beta chain). Its antigen is undetermined. The data were taken from a study of cytomegalovirus exposure and HLA in healthy donors. Study observations and caveats: There were a few CMV-associated chains whose specificity for CMV antigens was confirmed in vitro. High specificity and sensitivity for cytomegalovirus status were reported for the classifier. A missense variant in DCLRE1C was later tied to TCR beta V- and J-gene trimming.

In the PCR, 60 Vbeta and 13 Jbeta primers were used. Produced via immunoSEQ multiplex PCR; TCRdb's table is partial and in-frame only. The table includes roughly 100,000 clones, 83% detected once. This clonotype originated in a man in his late teens or twenties in good health and CMV-seronegative. Sequencing was carried out using PBMCs.

As DNA, the CDR3 is TGTGCCAGCAGCTTATTAGGGGGCCGCGGCTACACCTTC. Translated: CASSLLGGRGYTF. The chain carries TRBV5-5 and TRBJ1-2; 7 bases are a match to TRBD1. Germline CDR1 SGHKS, CDR2 YYEKEE (reference sequence). The V and J ends lost 2 bases and 8 bases, in that order; junction bases with no gene match: 6. This CDR3 has 13 residues. Looking up the rest from reference TRBV5-5 and TRBJ1-2 gives the full variable domain: DAGVTQSPTHLIKTRGQQVTLRCSPISGHKSVSWYQQVLGQGPQFIFQYYEKEERGRGNFPDRFSARQFPNYSSELNVNALLLGDSALYLCASSLLGGRGYTFGSGTRLTVV.